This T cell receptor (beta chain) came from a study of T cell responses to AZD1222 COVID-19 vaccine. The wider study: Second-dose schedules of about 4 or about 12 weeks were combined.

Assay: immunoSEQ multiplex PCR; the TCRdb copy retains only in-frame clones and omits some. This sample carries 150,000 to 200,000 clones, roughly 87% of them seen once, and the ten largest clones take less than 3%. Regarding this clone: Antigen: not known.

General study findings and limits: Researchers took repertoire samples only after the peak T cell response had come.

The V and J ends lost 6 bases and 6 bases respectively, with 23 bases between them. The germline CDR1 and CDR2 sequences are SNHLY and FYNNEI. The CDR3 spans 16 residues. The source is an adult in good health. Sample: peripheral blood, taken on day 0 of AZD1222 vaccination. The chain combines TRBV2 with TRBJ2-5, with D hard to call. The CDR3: CASSSPGQTSRKTQYF. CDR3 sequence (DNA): TGTGCCAGCAGCTCCCCGGGCCAAACGTCTAGGAAGACCCAGTACTTC.